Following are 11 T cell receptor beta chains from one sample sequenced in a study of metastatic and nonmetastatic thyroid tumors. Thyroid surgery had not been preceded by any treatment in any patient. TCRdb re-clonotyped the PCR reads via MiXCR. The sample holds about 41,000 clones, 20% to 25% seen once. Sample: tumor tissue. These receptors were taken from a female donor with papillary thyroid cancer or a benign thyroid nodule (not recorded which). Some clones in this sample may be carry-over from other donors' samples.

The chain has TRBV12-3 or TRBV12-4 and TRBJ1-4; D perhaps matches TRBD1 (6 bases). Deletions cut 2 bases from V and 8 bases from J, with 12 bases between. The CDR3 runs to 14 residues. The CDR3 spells CASSLYGGAEKLFF. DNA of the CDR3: TGTGCCAGCAGTTTATACGGGGGGGCGGAAAAACTGTTTTTT.

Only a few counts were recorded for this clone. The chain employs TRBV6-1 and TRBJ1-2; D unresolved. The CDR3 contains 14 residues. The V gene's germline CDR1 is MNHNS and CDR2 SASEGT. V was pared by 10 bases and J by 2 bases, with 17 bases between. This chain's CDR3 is CANSSGIVNYGYTF. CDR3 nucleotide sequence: TGTGCCAATAGTTCCGGGATTGTCAACTATGGCTACACCTTC.

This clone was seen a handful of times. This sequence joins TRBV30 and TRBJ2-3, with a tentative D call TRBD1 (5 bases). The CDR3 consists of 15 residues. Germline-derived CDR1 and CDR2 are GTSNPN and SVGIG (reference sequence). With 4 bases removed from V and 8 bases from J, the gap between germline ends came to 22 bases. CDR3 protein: CAWTPIVTTQGTQYF. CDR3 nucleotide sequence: TGTGCCTGGACCCCTATTGTAACTACCCAGGGTACGCAGTATTTT.

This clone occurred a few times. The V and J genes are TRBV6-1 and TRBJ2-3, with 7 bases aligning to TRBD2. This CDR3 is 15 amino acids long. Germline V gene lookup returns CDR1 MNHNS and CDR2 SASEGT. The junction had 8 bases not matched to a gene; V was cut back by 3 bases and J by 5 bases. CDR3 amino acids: CASSDGGSGRDTQYF. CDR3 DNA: TGTGCCAGCAGTGATGGCGGGAGTGGACGAGATACGCAGTATTTT.

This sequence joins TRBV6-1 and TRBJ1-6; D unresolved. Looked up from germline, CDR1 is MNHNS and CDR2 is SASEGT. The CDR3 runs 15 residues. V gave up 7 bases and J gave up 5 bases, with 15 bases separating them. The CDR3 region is CASTPWEGDNSPLHF. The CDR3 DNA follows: TGTGCCAGCACACCCTGGGAGGGCGATAATTCACCCCTCCACTTT.

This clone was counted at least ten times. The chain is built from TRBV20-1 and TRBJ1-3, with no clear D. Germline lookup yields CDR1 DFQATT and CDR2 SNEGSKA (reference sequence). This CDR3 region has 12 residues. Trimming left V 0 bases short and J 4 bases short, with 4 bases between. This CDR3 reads CSARDAGNTIYF. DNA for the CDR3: TGCAGTGCTAGAGATGCAGGAAACACCATATATTTT.

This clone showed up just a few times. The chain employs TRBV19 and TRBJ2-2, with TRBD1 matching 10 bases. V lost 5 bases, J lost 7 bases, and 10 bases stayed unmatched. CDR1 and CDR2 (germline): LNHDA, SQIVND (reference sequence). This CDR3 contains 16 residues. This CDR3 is CASSPYRDRGDGELFF. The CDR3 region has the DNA TGTGCCAGTAGTCCTTACCGGGACAGGGGTGACGGGGAGCTGTTTTTT.

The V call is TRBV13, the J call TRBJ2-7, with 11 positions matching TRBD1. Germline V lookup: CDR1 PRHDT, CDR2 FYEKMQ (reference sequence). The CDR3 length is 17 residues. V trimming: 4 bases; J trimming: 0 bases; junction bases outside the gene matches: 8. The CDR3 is CASSSVAGQGDSYEQYF. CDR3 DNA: TGTGCCAGCAGCTCAGTAGCGGGACAGGGGGACTCCTACGAGCAGTACTTC.

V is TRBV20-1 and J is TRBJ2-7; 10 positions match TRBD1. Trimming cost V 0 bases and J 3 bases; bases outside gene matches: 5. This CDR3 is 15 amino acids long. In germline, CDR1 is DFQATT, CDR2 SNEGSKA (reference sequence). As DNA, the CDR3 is TGCAGTGCTAGAGATCCCGGGACAGGGGACTACGAGCAGTACTTC. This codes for CSARDPGTGDYEQYF.

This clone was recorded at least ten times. The CDR3: CASSLSGRTEAFF. The CDR3 region has the DNA TGTGCCAGCAGCTTATCAGGGAGGACTGAAGCTTTCTTT. The chain joins TRBV7-2 to TRBJ1-1; weak D call: TRBD1 (5 bases). The CDR3 consists of 13 residues. Trimming left V 2 bases short and J 5 bases short, with 9 bases between. Germline V lookup: CDR1 SGHTA, CDR2 FQGNSA.

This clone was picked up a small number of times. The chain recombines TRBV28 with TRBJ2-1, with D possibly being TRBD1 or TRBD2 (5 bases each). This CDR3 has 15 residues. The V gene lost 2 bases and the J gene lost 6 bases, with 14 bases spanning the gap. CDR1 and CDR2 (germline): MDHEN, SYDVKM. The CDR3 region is CASSLGDLGVNEQFF. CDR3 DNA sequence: TGTGCCAGCAGTTTAGGGGACCTAGGGGTCAATGAGCAGTTCTTC.